This entry features one T cell receptor (beta chain) sequence. TCRbeta library preparation incorporated unique molecular identifiers. TCRdb re-called the PCR reads through MiXCR, storing one row per CDR3 protein. The table includes around 400,000 distinct CDR3 sequences, over 20% detected once. This sample was taken from a study of T-cell reconstitution after alpha-beta-depleted transplantation in children. Germline-derived CDR1 and CDR2 are SGHRS and YFSETQ. This CDR3 is built from 13 residues. The trim removed 4 bases at V and 7 bases at J, leaving 5 bases unmatched. The rearrangement joins TRBV5-1 to TRBJ2-1, with 7 bases aligning to TRBD2. Source: PBMCs from the stem cell graft donor, taken from the stem cell graft. This receptor was identified in a human donor who donated a stem cell graft to a child with acute myeloid leukemia. The CDR3: CASSPDSGNEQFF. Here the CDR3 DNA reads TGCGCCAGCAGCCCGGATAGCGGGAATGAGCAGTTCTTC.